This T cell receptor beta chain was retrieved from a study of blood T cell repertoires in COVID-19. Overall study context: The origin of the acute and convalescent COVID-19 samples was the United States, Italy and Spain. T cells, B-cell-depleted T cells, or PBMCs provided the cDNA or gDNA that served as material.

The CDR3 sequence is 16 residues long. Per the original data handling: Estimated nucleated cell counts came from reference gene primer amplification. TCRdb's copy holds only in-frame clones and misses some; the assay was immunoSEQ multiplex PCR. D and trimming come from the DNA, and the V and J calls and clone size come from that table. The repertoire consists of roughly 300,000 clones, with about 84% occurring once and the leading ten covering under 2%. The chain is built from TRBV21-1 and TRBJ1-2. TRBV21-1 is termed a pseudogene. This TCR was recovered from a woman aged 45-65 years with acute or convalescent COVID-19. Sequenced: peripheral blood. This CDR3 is CASSNEFSLANYGYTF. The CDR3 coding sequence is TGTGCCAGCAGCAATGAGTTCAGTCTAGCTAACTATGGCTACACCTTC.